These 15 T cell receptor beta chains were sequenced from one sample in a study of identical twins. TCRdb redid the calling of the 5' RACE reads with MiXCR, one entry per CDR3 protein. The sample carries about 280,000 distinct CDR3 sequences, about 8.9% recorded once. A further study also used this sample, focusing on yellow fever vaccine responses in identical twins.

The material sequenced was memory (CD45RO+) T cells sorted from blood. The receptors shown here come from a woman younger than 30 in good health.

This clonotype was observed many times. This chain joins TRBV2 and TRBJ2-3, with 7 positions matching TRBD2. Germline CDR1 and CDR2: SNHLY and FYNNEI. The CDR3 is 16 amino acids. V lost 6 bases and J lost 4; bases outside the gene matches: 13. The CDR3 reads CASRILLAKVSDTQYF. CDR3 bases: TGTGCCAGCAGGATTTTACTAGCGAAGGTGTCAGATACGCAGTATTTT.

The sample holds many counts of this clonotype. V is TRBV3-1 and J is TRBJ2-2, with TRBD2 as a possible D gene (6 bases). CDR1 and CDR2 from the germline V gene are LGHDT and YNNKEL (reference sequence). The CDR3 is 13 amino acids. Trimming took 3 bases from V and 4 from J, leaving 6 bases between them. DNA for the CDR3: TGTGCCAGCAGCCAGGGGGGCACCGGGGAGCTGTTTTTT. It specifies CASSQGGTGELFF.

Only a few counts were recorded for this clonotype. The genes are TRBV9 and TRBJ2-7; 8 nucleotides match TRBD1. Germline CDR1 SGDLS, CDR2 YYNGEE. The CDR3 is 16 residues long. J was trimmed by 3 bases and V by 4 bases; bases with no gene match: 12. The CDR3: CASSTKTGEPNYEQYF. Written as DNA, the CDR3 is TGTGCCAGCAGCACCAAGACAGGGGAACCTAACTACGAGCAGTACTTC.

This clonotype has just a few counts. CDR3 nucleotides: TGTGCCAGCCGGGCCGCCAGCTTTAATGAAAAACTGTTTTTT. Protein product: CASRAASFNEKLFF. V and J are TRBV7-8 and TRBJ1-4; D is unresolved. Germline V gives CDR1 SGHVS, CDR2 FQNEAQ. V lost 8 bases, J lost 4 bases, and 14 bases lay in between. CDR3 length equals 14 residues. The full variable domain, with the rest looked up from reference TRBV7-8 and TRBJ1-4, is GAGVSQSPRYKVAKRGQDVALRCDPISGHVSLFWYQQALGQGPEFLTYFQNEAQLDKSGLPSDRFFAERPEGSVSTLKIQRTQQEDSAVYLCASRAASFNEKLFFGSGTQLSVL.

The sample holds many counts of this clonotype. This chain joins TRBV2 and TRBJ1-5; a possible D gene is TRBD1 (5 bases). The CDR3 sequence is 14 residues long. V was cut by 8 bases and J by 0 bases, with 11 bases left in between. The germline CDR1 and CDR2 sequences are SNHLY and FYNNEI. The DNA of the CDR3 is TGTGCCAGCGAGACAGACTATAGCAATCAGCCCCAGCATTTT. It translates to CASETDYSNQPQHF.

Many counts were recorded for this clonotype. The gene calls are TRBV9 and TRBJ1-2; 11 bases agree with TRBD1. This CDR3 has 16 amino acids. J gave up 2 bases and V 4 bases, and 7 bases lay outside the gene matches. Germline assignment: CDR1 SGDLS and CDR2 YYNGEE. The CDR3 protein is CASSLGQGAGNYGYTF. The CDR3 DNA reads TGTGCCAGCAGCCTCGGACAGGGGGCTGGAAACTATGGCTACACCTTC. The full variable domain, completed using reference TRBV9 and TRBJ1-2, is DSGVTQTPKHLITATGQRVTLRCSPRSGDLSVYWYQQSLDQGLQFLIQYYNGEERAKGNILERFSAQQFPDLHSELNLSSLELGDSALYFCASSLGQGAGNYGYTFGSGTRLTVV.

This rearrangement joins TRBV12-3 or TRBV12-4 to TRBJ2-2; 8 nucleotides align to TRBD2. Trimming at V came to 11 bases and at J to 5 bases, leaving 25 bases not matched to a gene. The CDR3 sequence is 19 residues long. This chain's CDR3 is CAFSFGPSYGTRDTGELFF. The DNA for the CDR3 is TGTGCCTTCAGTTTTGGTCCGTCGTACGGGACTAGAGATACCGGGGAGCTGTTTTTT.

This clonotype occurred many times. V gene TRBV2 combines with J gene TRBJ2-7, with D tentatively TRBD1 (5 bases). Trimming took 8 bases from V and 7 from J, leaving 18 bases between them. Germline CDR1 SNHLY, CDR2 FYNNEI. The CDR3 sequence is 13 residues long. CDR3 loop: CASGPQGLGEQYV. The CDR3 DNA is TGTGCCAGCGGTCCGCAGGGTTTGGGGGAGCAGTACGTC.

This clonotype has at least ten counts. J is TRBJ2-5 and V is TRBV4-2; TRBD1 matches 9 bases. With 0 bases clipped from V and 0 bases from J, the junction kept 11 bases outside the gene matches. Per the germline V gene, CDR1 is LGHNA and CDR2 is YNFKEQ. This CDR3 spans 19 amino acids. The CDR3 sequence is CASSQDPGQGSHHQETQYF. CDR3 nucleotides: TGTGCCAGCAGCCAAGATCCGGGACAGGGATCCCATCACCAAGAGACCCAGTACTTC.

There are a few counts of this clonotype. V is TRBV28 and J is TRBJ2-7; TRBD2 matches at 14 bases. Germline loops: CDR1 MDHEN, CDR2 SYDVKM. V gave up 5 bases and J gave up 3 bases; unmatched junction bases: 9. The CDR3 has 17 residues. Written as DNA, the CDR3 is TGTGCCAGCAGTGACTCTCCGGGACTAGCGGGAGACTACGAGCAGTACTTC. This encodes CASSDSPGLAGDYEQYF.

The genes are TRBV12-3 or TRBV12-4 and TRBJ2-1, with 9 nucleotides matching TRBD2. There are 14 residues in the CDR3. V lost 6 bases, J lost 8 bases, and 8 bases stayed unmatched. CDR3 protein: CASRLSGSIDEQFF. As DNA, the CDR3 is TGTGCCAGCAGACTTAGCGGGAGTATCGATGAGCAGTTCTTC.

This clonotype was seen many times. The rearrangement joins TRBV4-1 to TRBJ1-5, with a tentative D call TRBD1 (5 bases). Germline values: CDR1 MGHRA, CDR2 YSYEKL. Trimming removed 3 bases from V and 3 bases from J, with 12 bases in between. The CDR3 runs to 15 residues. CDR3 region: CASSQAGWDNQPQHF. The CDR3 bases are TGCGCCAGCAGCCAGGCAGGGTGGGACAATCAGCCCCAGCATTTT.

This clonotype was observed at least ten times. This chain uses TRBV7-8 with TRBJ2-1, with 8 positions matching TRBD2. The CDR3 is 15 residues long. CDR1 is SGHVS, CDR2 FQNEAQ, per germline. With V trimmed by 7 bases and J by 8 bases, 13 bases remained unmatched. CDR3 sequence reads: CASNQGAGGWDEQFF. CDR3 nucleotide sequence: TGTGCCAGCAATCAAGGGGCGGGAGGCTGGGATGAGCAGTTCTTC.

This clonotype was seen a handful of times. Written as DNA, the CDR3 is TGTGCCAGCAGCCGGGACAGGGGCTACACTGAAGCTTTCTTT. This translates into CASSRDRGYTEAFF. The rearrangement uses TRBV5-5 and TRBJ1-1; 10 bases align to TRBD1. The J segment lost 3 bases and the V segment lost 4 bases, leaving 3 bases of the junction unmatched. CDR1 and CDR2 from the germline V gene are SGHKS and YYEKEE (reference sequence). The CDR3 contains 14 residues.

This clonotype occurred a few times. This chain links TRBV3-1 with TRBJ1-2; no reliable D call. V was trimmed by 2 bases and J by 5 bases, leaving 9 bases between them. This CDR3 is built from 13 residues. Germline V gene data show CDR1 as LGHDT and CDR2 as YNNKEL (reference sequence). The CDR3 bases are TGTGCCAGCAGCCAATCGCGGGCTTATGGCTACACCTTC. Protein product: CASSQSRAYGYTF.